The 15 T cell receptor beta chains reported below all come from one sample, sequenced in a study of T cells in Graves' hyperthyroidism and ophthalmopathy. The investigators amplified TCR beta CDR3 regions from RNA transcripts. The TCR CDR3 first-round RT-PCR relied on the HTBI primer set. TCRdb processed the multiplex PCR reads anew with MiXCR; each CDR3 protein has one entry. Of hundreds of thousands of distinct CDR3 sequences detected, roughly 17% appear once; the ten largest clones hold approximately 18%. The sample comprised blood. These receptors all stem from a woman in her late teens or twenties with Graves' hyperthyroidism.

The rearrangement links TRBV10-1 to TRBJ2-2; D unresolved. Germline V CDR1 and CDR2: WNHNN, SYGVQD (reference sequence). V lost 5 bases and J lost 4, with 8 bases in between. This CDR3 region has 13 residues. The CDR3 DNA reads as TGCGCCAGCAGTTTAGACACCACCGGGGAGCTGTTTTTT. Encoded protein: CASSLDTTGELFF.

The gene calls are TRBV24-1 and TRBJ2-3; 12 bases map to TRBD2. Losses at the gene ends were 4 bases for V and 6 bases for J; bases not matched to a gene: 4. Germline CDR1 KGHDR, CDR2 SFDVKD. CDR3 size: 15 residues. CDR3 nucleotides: TGTGCCACCAGTGAGCGACTAGCGGGAGAGGATACGCAGTATTTT. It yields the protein CATSERLAGEDTQYF.

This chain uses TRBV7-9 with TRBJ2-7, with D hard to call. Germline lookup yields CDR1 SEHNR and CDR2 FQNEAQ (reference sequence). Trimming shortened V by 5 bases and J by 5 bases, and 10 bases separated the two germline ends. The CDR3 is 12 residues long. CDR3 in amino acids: CASSQTRHEQYF. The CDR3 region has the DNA TGTGCCAGCAGCCAAACACGCCACGAGCAGTACTTC.

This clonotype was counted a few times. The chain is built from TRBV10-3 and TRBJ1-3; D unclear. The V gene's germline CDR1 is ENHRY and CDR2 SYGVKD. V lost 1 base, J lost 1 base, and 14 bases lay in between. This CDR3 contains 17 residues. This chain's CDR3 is CAISEWAAGDSGNTIYF. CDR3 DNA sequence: TGTGCCATCAGTGAGTGGGCGGCCGGAGATTCTGGAAACACCATATATTTT.

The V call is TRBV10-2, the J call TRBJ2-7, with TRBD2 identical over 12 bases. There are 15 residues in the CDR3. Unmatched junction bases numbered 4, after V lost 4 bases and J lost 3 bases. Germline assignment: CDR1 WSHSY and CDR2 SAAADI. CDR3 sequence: CASSGTTSGSYEQYF. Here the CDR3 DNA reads TGCGCCAGCAGTGGTACGACTAGCGGGAGCTACGAGCAGTACTTC.

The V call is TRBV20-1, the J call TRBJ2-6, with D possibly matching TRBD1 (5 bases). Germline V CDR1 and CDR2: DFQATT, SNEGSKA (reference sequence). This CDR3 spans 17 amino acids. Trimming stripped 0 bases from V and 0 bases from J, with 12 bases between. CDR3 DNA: TGCAGTGCTAGAGATGACTTGACAGCCTCTGGGGCCAACGTCCTGACTTTC. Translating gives CSARDDLTASGANVLTF.

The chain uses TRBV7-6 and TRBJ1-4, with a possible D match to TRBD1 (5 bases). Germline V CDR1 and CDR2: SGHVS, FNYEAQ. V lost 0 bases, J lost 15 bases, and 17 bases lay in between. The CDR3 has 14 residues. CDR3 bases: TGTGCCAGCAGCTTAGCGATAGGGCAGGGCCTGGTGTTTTTT. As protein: CASSLAIGQGLVFF.

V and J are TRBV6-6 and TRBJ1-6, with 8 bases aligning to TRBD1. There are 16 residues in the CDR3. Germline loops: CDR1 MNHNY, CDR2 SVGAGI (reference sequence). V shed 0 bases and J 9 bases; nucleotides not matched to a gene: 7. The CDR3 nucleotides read TGTGCCAGCAGTTACTCGGAGACAGGGGCAGGTTCACCCCTCCACTTT. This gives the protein CASSYSETGAGSPLHF.

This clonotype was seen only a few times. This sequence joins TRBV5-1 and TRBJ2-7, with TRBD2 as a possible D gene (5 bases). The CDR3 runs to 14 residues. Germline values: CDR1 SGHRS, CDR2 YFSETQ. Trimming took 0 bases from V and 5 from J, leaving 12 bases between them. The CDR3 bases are TGCGCCAGCAGCTTGGACACCCCGCGGGACGAGCAGTACTTC. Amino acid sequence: CASSLDTPRDEQYF. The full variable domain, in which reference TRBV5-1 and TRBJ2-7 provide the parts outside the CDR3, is KAGVTQTPRYLIKTRGQQVTLSCSPISGHRSVSWYQQTPGQGLQFLFEYFSETQRNKGNFPGRFSGRQFSNSRSEMNVSTLELGDSALYLCASSLDTPRDEQYFGPGTRLTVT.

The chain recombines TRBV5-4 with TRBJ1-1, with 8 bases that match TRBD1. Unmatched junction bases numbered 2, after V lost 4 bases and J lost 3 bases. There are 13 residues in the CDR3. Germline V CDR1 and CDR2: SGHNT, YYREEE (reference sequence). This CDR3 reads CASSMTGDTEAFF. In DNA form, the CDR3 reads TGTGCCAGCAGCATGACAGGGGACACTGAAGCTTTCTTT. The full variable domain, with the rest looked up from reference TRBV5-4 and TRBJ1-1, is ETGVTQSPTHLIKTRGQQVTLRCSSQSGHNTVSWYQQALGQGPQFIFQYYREEENGRGNFPPRFSGLQFPNYSSELNVNALELDDSALYLCASSMTGDTEAFFGQGTRLTVV.

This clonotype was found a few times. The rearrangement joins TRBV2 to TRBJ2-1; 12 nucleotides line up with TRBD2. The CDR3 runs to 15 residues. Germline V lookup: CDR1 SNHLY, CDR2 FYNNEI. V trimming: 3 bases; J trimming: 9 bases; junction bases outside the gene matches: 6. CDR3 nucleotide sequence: TGTGCCAGCAGTGACGGACTAGCGGGAAAGGGTGAGCAGTTCTTC. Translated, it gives CASSDGLAGKGEQFF.

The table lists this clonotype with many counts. Here the CDR3 reads CAISSSGGGTYEQYF. In DNA form, the CDR3 reads TGTGCCATCAGTTCGTCGGGGGGGGGTACCTACGAGCAGTACTTC. V gene TRBV10-3 combines with J gene TRBJ2-7; 8 bases agree with TRBD2. The CDR3 consists of 15 residues. After removal of 5 bases from V and 2 bases from J, the junction contained 8 bases not matched to a gene. Germline lookup yields CDR1 ENHRY and CDR2 SYGVKD.

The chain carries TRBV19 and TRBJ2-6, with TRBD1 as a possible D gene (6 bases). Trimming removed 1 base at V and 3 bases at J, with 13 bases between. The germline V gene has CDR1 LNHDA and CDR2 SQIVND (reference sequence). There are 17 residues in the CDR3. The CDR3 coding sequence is TGTGCCAGTAGTATAGGACCCCAAGGGGGTGGGGCCAACGTCCTGACTTTC. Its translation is CASSIGPQGGGANVLTF.

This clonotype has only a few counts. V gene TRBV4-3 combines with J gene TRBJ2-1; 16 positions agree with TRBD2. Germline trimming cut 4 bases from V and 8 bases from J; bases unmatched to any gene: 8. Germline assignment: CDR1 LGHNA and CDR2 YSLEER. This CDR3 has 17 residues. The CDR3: CASSLPGLAGGRDEQFF. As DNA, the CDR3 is TGCGCCAGCAGCCTACCGGGACTAGCGGGGGGGCGGGATGAGCAGTTCTTC.

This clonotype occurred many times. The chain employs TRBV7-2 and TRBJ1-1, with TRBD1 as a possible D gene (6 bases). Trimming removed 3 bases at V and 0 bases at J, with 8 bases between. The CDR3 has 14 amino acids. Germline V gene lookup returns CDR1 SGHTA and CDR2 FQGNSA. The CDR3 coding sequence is TGTGCCAGCAGCTTTAGGACAGTGAACACTGAAGCTTTCTTT. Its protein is CASSFRTVNTEAFF.